The sequence of this T cell receptor (beta chain) was determined in a study of cytomegalovirus exposure and HLA in healthy donors (dated by TCRdb to the late 2010s). Background on the whole study: An earlier analysis of approximately 640 of the donors reported 250 to 350 Gb of sequence data and 100 million to 140 million unique TCR beta sequences from some 180 million T cells. In a later genetic analysis, genome-wide SNP genotypes for about three fifths of the roughly 670 donors were used, and that subset was treated as a discovery cohort. A handful of DR-DQ haplotypes were handled as single units for association and clustering because linkage in the cohort was strong. The number of typed donors differed by locus: about 629-630 for A, B, C, DRB1 and DQB1; 500 to 550 for DQA1; about 600 for DPA1; and some 430 for DPB1. About 300 gigabases of sequencing data and 80 million or so unique TCR sequences were included in an early release covering roughly 600 HLA-typed donors. Rather than using new phenotypic data, the later analysis identified candidate immune exposures from TCR beta sequences and from how often those sequences occurred across donors. Every discovery cohort repertoire had been produced on one sequencing platform. Both class I and class II loci were covered by HLA typing, at four-digit resolution. Across about 380 genotyped donors of the cohort, an average of about 220,000 unique TCR beta nucleotide sequences per donor were sequenced, and approximately 19% of those sequences were non-productive. Donor age, sex, ethnicity and CMV serostatus were collected together with the repertoire data. The study combined high-throughput TCR immunosequencing, statistical association of individual TCRs with disease status, and machine learning to predict cytomegalovirus infection status. The aim of the study was to test whether cataloging public T cell receptors could identify signatures of past pathogen exposure. In addition to the first cohort of 650 to 750 subjects, a separate validation cohort of about 120 different subjects was used. Of the 300 to 450 genotyped donors, 65% to 90% were placed in the genetic ancestry cluster associated with self-reported Caucasian donors. In a later analysis, previously published TCR beta repertoires from about 670 donors were re-analyzed and high-resolution HLA genotyping was added so that TCR occurrence patterns could be studied. An earlier analysis of 587 of the donors applied high-throughput TCR beta sequencing to assess whether each TCR beta V gene segment acted as functional or pseudogenic. The study profiled the T cell repertoires of hundreds of subjects by immunosequencing and related them to cytomegalovirus serostatus. The study at large found these results: A further reported finding was that TCR beta sequences accurately predicted the HLA-A and HLA-B alleles for most subjects in the first cohort. V-gene and J-gene trimming of TCR beta chains was associated with a missense DCLRE1C variant in a later genetic analysis, and the association was replicated in an independent cohort. A few of the identified cytomegalovirus-associated TCR beta chains were confirmed in vitro to be specific for cytomegalovirus antigens. Because the 87-base-pair reads could not distinguish some IMGT-functional V segments, including TRBV6-2 and TRBV6-3, those segments were excluded. Presence/absence analyses assumed roughly uniform sequencing depth across donors, an assumption that may not hold. The only immune exposure information available for the cohort was CMV serostatus. Because HLA typing was missing for some donors at each locus, association tests included only the typed subset. Specific HLA alleles were associated with 15,000 to 20,000 TCR beta sequences at a false discovery rate of 0.05 in a later analysis. In a later analysis, the rate of TCR association differed among HLA loci, with DRB1 alleles having the most associated TCRs and HLA-C alleles having the fewest. In both the original and validation cohorts, the classifier was reported to diagnose cytomegalovirus status with high specificity and sensitivity. In an earlier analysis of 500 to 650 of the donors, most TCR beta V segments appeared in productive rearrangements about 90% or about 30% of the time, broadly matching IMGT annotations. It was suggested by the authors that the approach could potentially be generalized to other disease states and immunological phenotypes. The study listed approximately 160 TCR beta chains as associated with cytomegalovirus. While some public TCRs were present in many individuals, most TCR sequences turned up only very rarely across donors. Only TCR beta chains were sequenced in this cohort, and the absence of alpha or paired-chain data limited detectable features. Most CMV-associated TCR beta chains appeared to be HLA-restricted in a later analysis, and the HLA associations seemed to be driven largely by CMV exposure. According to a later analysis, parvovirus B19, influenza, CMV and Epstein-Barr virus appeared linked to several top co-occurrence clusters. Strong co-occurrence of HLA alleles, especially DR and DQ, made assigning TCR associations to individual alleles difficult. According to a later genetic analysis, donors in an Asian-associated ancestry cluster had fewer N-insertions in productive TCRs than the approximately 650-donor mean. Because counts were too low, about 18 rarely observed V segments, including chromosome 9 orphons, were left out of the earlier analysis of 500 to 650 of the donors. In a later analysis, HLA-associated TCR beta chains were found to be more clonally expanded and to have lower generation probabilities than equally common non-associated chains. A cluster of highly shared sequence variants was judged likely to be a technical artifact of the sequencing pipeline. Linkage disequilibrium might explain the correlated functional status among segregating V segments, but an unknown experimental factor could not be ruled out.

Libraries were prepared through the immunoSEQ multiplex PCR assay. The multiplex PCR relied on a mix of 60 forward primers for TCR Vbeta segments and 13 reverse primers for TCR Jbeta segments. The CDR3 region of rearranged TCR beta genes was amplified from genomic DNA by a multiplex PCR assay. The Illumina HiSeq System was used to sequence the amplified TCR beta libraries as 87-base-pair reads. The authors' analysis ran thus. A later analysis counted approximately 84 million unique TCR beta chains across the 550 to 700 repertoires, and roughly 10 million of these chains were shared by at least two donors. To remove PCR and sequencing errors, raw reads were error-corrected and collapsed into unique sequences using a nearest-neighbor algorithm that merged closely related sequences. CDR3 sequences were aligned to IMGT reference sequences to assign V, D and J gene segments. For a sequence to be retained, a match of at least six nucleotides was required to both a V gene segment and a J gene segment. Rearrangements were called productive when the CDR3 lacked stop codons and stayed in frame with V and J; all others were non-productive. CDR3 was defined by IMGT convention, running from the second conserved V-encoded cysteine to the conserved J-encoded phenylalanine. The earlier analysis of some 540 of the donors excluded any sequence lacking an unambiguous match to a single V gene segment. An earlier analysis of fewer than 750 of the donors called V segments functional above 56.7% productive rearrangements and segregating when the between-donor standard deviation exceeded 5%. A statistical classification framework was built to diagnose cytomegalovirus status from the catalog of TCR beta chain sequences. V and J gene assignment, in a later analysis, came from comparing TCR nucleotide sequences with IMGT/GENE-DB human TR gene sequences. Using the TCRdist pipeline, a later analysis assigned CDR3 sequences along with most-parsimonious VDJ recombination scenarios. In a later analysis, every TCR beta chain was defined by the combination of its CDR3 amino acid sequence and its V-gene family, and reads without a unique V-gene family were dropped. In a later analysis, 500 to 650 highly shared, low-generation-probability nucleotide sequences were removed to address suspected cross-contamination and a sequencing artifact. A later analysis calculated a clonal expansion index for each public chain from normalized within-repertoire ranks of inferred template counts. Generation probabilities in a later analysis came from a VDJ recombination model fitted to out-of-frame rearrangements, and those results were checked against IGoR. In a later analysis, hypergeometric tests were used to score TCR-TCR, TCR-HLA and TCR-CMV co-occurrence, with a repertoire-size bias correction applied to TCR pairs. A later analysis estimated false discovery rates by permuting HLA or CMV assignments 20 times. A later analysis grouped co-occurring TCRs with DBSCAN, adding TCRdist sequence similarity when clustering within HLA-allele-positive subsets. For co-occurrence clustering, repertoires with fewer than 30,000 or more than 120,000 public chains were excluded, along with a handful of repertoires with anomalous nucleotide sharing. TCRdb's version of the immuneACCESS table is confined to in-frame rearrangements and falls short of the full clone set. An unresolved V gene accounts for under half of the shortfall where checked; the remainder is of unknown origin. V and J calls and clone size are copied from that table; D and trimming were computed from the DNA. This sample has around 220,000 clones in its table, and approximately 79% of those were observed once. 1.5% to 2% of the sample comes from the top ten.

The CDR3 runs 16 amino acids, cysteine and phenylalanine included. The CDR3 DNA has 48 bases and is translated from base 1. V is trimmed back by 3 bases and J by 2 bases, and the junction contains 8 bases that no gene match accounts for. Via the germline V gene, CDR1 is LGHNA and CDR2 YNFKEQ. A remark on this clone: The antigen it binds to is not known. No base-level quality is on record; no much larger clone is a single base apart.

The cohort comprised under 700 healthy bone marrow donors. Cohort members were all nominally healthy when sampled, although unrecorded immune exposures were likely present. The donor tested CMV seronegative, placing the donor among the 300 to 400 seronegative members of the cohort. A peripheral blood sample was collected from each donor, and TCR beta sequencing was performed on peripheral blood mononuclear cells. The Qiagen DNeasy Blood Extraction Kit was used to extract genomic DNA from the blood cell samples. The chain is assembled from TRBV4-2 and TRBJ2-7, and 9 junctional nucleotides match TRBD2. This sequence originates from a young man in good health and CMV-seronegative. Sequencing was done on a sample of PBMCs. The sequenced DNA: TGTGCCAGCAGCCAGGCTGGACTAGCGCGTACCTACGAGCAGTACTTC. This sequence encodes CASSQAGLARTYEQYF.